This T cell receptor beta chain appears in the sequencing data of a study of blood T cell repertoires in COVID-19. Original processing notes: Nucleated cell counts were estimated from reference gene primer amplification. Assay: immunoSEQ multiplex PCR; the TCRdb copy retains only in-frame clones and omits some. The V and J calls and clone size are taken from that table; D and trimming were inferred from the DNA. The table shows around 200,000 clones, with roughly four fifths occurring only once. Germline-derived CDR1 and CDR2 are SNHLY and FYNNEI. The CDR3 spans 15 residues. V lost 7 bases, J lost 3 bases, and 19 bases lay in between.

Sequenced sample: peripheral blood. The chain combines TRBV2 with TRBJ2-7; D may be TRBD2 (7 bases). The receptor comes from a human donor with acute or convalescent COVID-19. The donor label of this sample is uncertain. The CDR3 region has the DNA TGTGCCAGCACTCCCGAAAGGGGGGAGGGCTACGAGCAGTACTTC. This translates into CASTPERGEGYEQYF.